The 25 T cell receptor beta chains presented below share a single source sample, sequenced in a study of T cell responses to AZD1222 COVID-19 vaccine. Repertoires were generated with immunoSEQ multiplex PCR, while TCRdb's copy carries only in-frame clones and drops some. The sample holds approximately 180,000 clones, roughly 88% seen once. The sequences come from peripheral blood, collected on day 0 of AZD1222 vaccination. The source is an adult in good health.

In nucleotides, the CDR3 is TGCGCCAGCAGCCAAGATGTTAGGGGGTGGTGGGGCTACACCTTC. This codes for CASSQDVRGWWGYTF. The J gene is TRBJ1-2, the V gene TRBV4-1; tentative D call: TRBD1 (6 bases). The CDR3 is 15 amino acids. Looked up from germline, CDR1 is MGHRA and CDR2 is YSYEKL. Trimming pared 0 bases from V and 8 bases from J, leaving 16 bases between.

The V call is TRBV5-6, the J call TRBJ1-2; 12 nucleotides agree with TRBD1. The V gene end was trimmed by 1 base and the J gene end by 2 bases; junction bases not matched to a gene: 12. The V gene's germline CDR1 is SGHDT and CDR2 YYEEEE. The CDR3 is made up of 19 amino acids. CDR3 loop: CASSLNRDRGRILNYGYTF. In DNA, the CDR3 is TGTGCCAGCAGCTTGAATCGGGACAGGGGGCGAATCTTAAACTATGGCTACACCTTC.

The J gene is TRBJ2-1, the V gene TRBV7-9; 11 positions match TRBD1. The V gene's germline CDR1 is SEHNR and CDR2 FQNEAQ (reference sequence). The CDR3 length is 17 residues. The trim removed 3 bases at V and 4 bases at J, leaving 8 bases unmatched. As DNA, the CDR3 is TGTGCCAGCAGCTTGGCAGGACAGGGGGCAAGGTACAATGAGCAGTTCTTC. Encoded protein: CASSLAGQGARYNEQFF.

This clone was detected once. The chain couples TRBV7-8 to TRBJ1-6, with a weak D call TRBD1 (5 bases). Germline CDR1 reads SGHVS; CDR2 reads FQNEAQ. Trimming cost V 5 bases and J 7 bases, with 15 bases left between them. The CDR3 runs 15 residues. As DNA, the CDR3 is TGTGCCAGCAGCCCAGTGGGGACCCCGAATTCACCCCTCCACTTT. Amino acids: CASSPVGTPNSPLHF.

The chain combines TRBV15 with TRBJ1-5; a weak D match, TRBD1 (6 bases). V was clipped by 3 bases and J by 6 bases, with 9 bases between them. The germline gives CDR1 LNHNV, CDR2 YYDKDF (reference sequence). The CDR3 contains 13 residues. DNA for the CDR3: TGTGCCACCAGCAGTGCAGGGGTTCAGCCCCAGCATTTT. Residues: CATSSAGVQPQHF.

This rearrangement joins TRBV7-9 to TRBJ2-3; possibly TRBD1 or TRBD2 for D (5 bases each). Germline CDR1 SEHNR, CDR2 FQNEAQ (reference sequence). Trimming left V 5 bases short and J 9 bases short, with 12 bases between. The CDR3 consists of 12 residues. The CDR3 sequence: CASSRDHPTQYF. Written as DNA, the CDR3 is TGTGCCAGCAGCCGGGACCACCCGACGCAGTATTTT.

The genes are TRBV7-3 and TRBJ2-1, with 10 bases matching TRBD2. Germline CDR1 is SGHTA and CDR2 is FQGTGA. This CDR3 has 14 amino acids. The ends lost 5 bases at V and 4 bases at J; junction bases unmatched: 2. CDR3 amino acids: CASSPSGGYNEQFF. DNA for the CDR3: TGTGCCAGCAGCCCTAGCGGGGGTTACAATGAGCAGTTCTTC.

The V and J genes are TRBV11-2 and TRBJ2-2; the D call may be TRBD1 or TRBD2 (5 bases each). The germline V gene encodes CDR1 SGHAT and CDR2 FQNNGV. V was pared by 5 bases and J by 1 base, with 17 bases between. This CDR3 is built from 17 residues. The CDR3 reads CASSPLRGAGNTGELFF. The CDR3 DNA follows: TGTGCCAGCAGCCCTCTAAGAGGGGCAGGGAACACCGGGGAGCTGTTTTTT.

The CDR3 bases are TGTGCCAGCAGCCAACTAGCGGGGGGGATAACAGATACGCAGTATTTT. It translates to CASSQLAGGITDTQYF. This chain joins TRBV14 and TRBJ2-3; 12 positions match TRBD2. The CDR3 contains 16 residues. The germline CDR1 and CDR2 sequences are SGHDN and FVKESK. V was pared by 2 bases and J by 3 bases, with 3 bases of the junction left unmatched.

V gene TRBV5-4 combines with J gene TRBJ1-2, with D possibly matching TRBD1 (6 bases). The germline CDR1 and CDR2 sequences are SGHNT and YYREEE (reference sequence). Trimming pared 4 bases from V and 5 bases from J, leaving 12 bases between. This CDR3 contains 13 residues. CDR3 sequence reads: CASSNGQHYGYTF. The CDR3 DNA reads as TGTGCCAGCAGCAATGGACAGCATTATGGCTACACCTTC.

This chain connects TRBV3-1 (or the pseudogene TRBV3-2) to TRBJ1-4; 7 nucleotides match TRBD1. This CDR3 has 17 amino acids. CDR1 LGHDT and CDR2 YNNKEL come from the germline V gene (reference sequence). The junction had 9 bases not matched to a gene; V was cut back by 1 base and J by 4 bases. CDR3 nucleotide sequence: TGTGCCAGCAGCCAAGGGCCGGGACAGCCGTTTAATGAAAAACTGTTTTTT. Translating gives CASSQGPGQPFNEKLFF.

This rearrangement joins TRBV6-5 to TRBJ1-2; D not certain. The CDR3 is 13 residues long. V was shortened by 3 bases and J by 7 bases, with 12 bases between the two germline ends. Germline CDR1 is MNHEY and CDR2 is SVGAGI. The CDR3 coding sequence is TGTGCCAGCAGTTATGGAGGTTCCGGTGGCTACACCTTC. Its translation is CASSYGGSGGYTF.

The V call is TRBV5-6, the J call TRBJ1-1, with D possibly matching TRBD1 (6 bases). From germline, CDR1 is SGHDT and CDR2 YYEEEE. The V end was cut by 3 bases, the J end by 1 base, with 7 bases between. The CDR3 is 13 amino acids. The CDR3 spells CASSWGQNTEAFF. As DNA, the CDR3 is TGTGCCAGCAGCTGGGGACAGAACACTGAAGCTTTCTTT.

V usage is TRBV5-4 and J usage is TRBJ1-6, with 10 bases that match TRBD1. This CDR3 comprises 19 residues. Germline assignment: CDR1 SGHNT and CDR2 YYREEE (reference sequence). V lost 3 bases to trimming and J lost 9 bases; unmatched junction nucleotides: 18. The CDR3 DNA reads as TGTGCCAGCAGCTCATGTCCGGACAGGGGGAATAGGTGGTGTTCACCCCTCCACTTT. Residues: CASSSCPDRGNRWCSPLHF.

The chain recombines TRBV10-2 with TRBJ2-2, with D hard to call. Germline assignment: CDR1 WSHSY and CDR2 SAAADI. The CDR3 length is 14 residues. V was trimmed by 6 bases and J by 5 bases, leaving 13 bases between them. The CDR3 spells CASRSNLPTGELFF. The CDR3 DNA reads TGCGCCAGCAGGAGTAATCTACCAACCGGGGAGCTGTTTTTT.

The chain couples TRBV10-3 to TRBJ1-4; weak D call: TRBD1 (5 bases). In germline, CDR1 is ENHRY, CDR2 SYGVKD. This CDR3 contains 16 residues. The V end lost 3 bases, the J end lost 6 bases, and 17 bases lay between the germline ends. The DNA of the CDR3 is TGTGCCATCAGTGACCCTCATCGAGGGGCGGATGAAAAACTGTTTTTT. It yields the protein CAISDPHRGADEKLFF.

The chain couples TRBV9 to TRBJ1-1, with D unresolved. The V gene's germline CDR1 is SGDLS and CDR2 YYNGEE. The CDR3 contains 14 residues. V lost 0 bases to trimming and J lost 4 bases, with 10 bases between them. This CDR3 reads CASSVAMAATEAFF. The DNA of the CDR3 is TGTGCCAGCAGCGTAGCTATGGCGGCCACTGAAGCTTTCTTT. Together with reference TRBV9 and TRBJ1-1, the CDR3 gives the full variable domain: DSGVTQTPKHLITATGQRVTLRCSPRSGDLSVYWYQQSLDQGLQFLIQYYNGEERAKGNILERFSAQQFPDLHSELNLSSLELGDSALYFCASSVAMAATEAFFGQGTRLTVV.

The rearrangement joins TRBV12-3 or TRBV12-4 to TRBJ1-1, with D perhaps matching TRBD1 (5 bases). V was shortened by 6 bases and J by 5 bases, with 13 bases between the two germline ends. The CDR3 is 13 residues long. CDR3 sequence (DNA): TGTGCCAGCAGACCAGACAGCTCAACTGAAGCTTTCTTT. This codes for CASRPDSSTEAFF.

The chain recombines TRBV11-3 with TRBJ2-4, with D possibly matching TRBD2 (6 bases). CDR3 size: 13 residues. Trimming cost V 5 bases and J 6 bases, with 11 bases left between them. Germline CDR1 and CDR2: SGHNT and YENEEA. The CDR3 nucleotides are TGTGCCAGCAGCCCCCGGGACTCAAACATTCAGTACTTC. Translation gives CASSPRDSNIQYF. Together with reference TRBV11-3 and TRBJ2-4, the CDR3 gives the full variable domain: EAGVVQSPRYKIIEKKQPVAFWCNPISGHNTLYWYLQNLGQGPELLIRYENEEAVDDSQLPKDRFSAERLKGVDSTLKIQPAELGDSAVYLCASSPRDSNIQYFGAGTRLSVL.

The chain carries TRBV29-1 and TRBJ2-5; 9 nucleotides agree with TRBD2. Per the germline V gene, CDR1 is SQVTM and CDR2 is ANQGSEA. This CDR3 is built from 14 residues. J was trimmed by 2 bases and V by 3 bases; bases with no gene match: 4. The CDR3 reads CSVDASGVQETQYF. CDR3 DNA sequence: TGCAGCGTTGATGCTAGCGGGGTTCAAGAGACCCAGTACTTC.

V usage is TRBV7-3 and J usage is TRBJ2-3; 8 bases are shared with TRBD2. The CDR3 is made up of 15 amino acids. V dropped 4 bases and J dropped 7; count of bases not matched to a gene: 10. Looked up from germline, CDR1 is SGHTA and CDR2 is FQGTGA. CDR3 sequence (DNA): TGTGCCAGCAGCTCCCTGGCGGGGGGCCTCAATACGCAGTATTTT. Its translation is CASSSLAGGLNTQYF.

V is TRBV5-1 and J is TRBJ1-5; D may be TRBD1 (5 bases). V shed 0 bases and J shed 6 bases, with 16 bases lying between them. The germline gives CDR1 SGHRS, CDR2 YFSETQ. The CDR3 spans 16 residues. CDR3 bases: TGCGCCAGCAGCTTGGCCATAATCACGGGGACTCAGCCCCAGCATTTT. It encodes CASSLAIITGTQPQHF.

This clone was detected only once. The chain combines TRBV19 with TRBJ1-1; 10 positions match TRBD1. CDR3 length: 15 amino acids. In germline, CDR1 is LNHDA, CDR2 SQIVND (reference sequence). After removal of 11 bases from V and 4 bases from J, the junction contained 13 bases not matched to a gene. CDR3 residues: CAARRDRGTRTEAFF. The DNA for the CDR3 is TGTGCCGCACGCCGGGACAGGGGTACTCGCACTGAAGCTTTCTTT. Supplemented by reference TRBV19 and TRBJ1-1, the full variable domain reads DGGITQSPKYLFRKEGQNVTLSCEQNLNHDAMYWYRQDPGQGLRLIYYSQIVNDFQKGDIAEGYSVSREKKESFPLTVTSAQKNPTAFYLCAARRDRGTRTEAFFGQGTRLTVV.

A note on this clone: A much larger clone is a single base away; this may be a read error. The rearrangement links TRBV6-1 to TRBJ2-2, with TRBD2 identical over 12 bases. The germline V gene encodes CDR1 MNHNS and CDR2 SASEGT. V was pared by 2 bases and J by 6 bases, with 1 base of the junction left unmatched. The CDR3 totals 15 residues. CDR3 nucleotides: TGTGCCAGCAGTGAATCTAGCGGGGGGGCCGGGGAGCTGTTTTTT. Translated, it gives CASSESSGGAGELFF.

V and J are TRBV10-1 and TRBJ1-2, with D uncertain. Germline V lookup: CDR1 WNHNN, CDR2 SYGVQD (reference sequence). Between the trimmed V and J ends, which lost 2 bases and 8 bases, there was a span of 6 bases. The CDR3 is made up of 11 amino acids. The chain's CDR3 is CASSEDGGYTF. The CDR3 nucleotides read TGCGCCAGCAGTGAGGACGGAGGCTACACCTTC.